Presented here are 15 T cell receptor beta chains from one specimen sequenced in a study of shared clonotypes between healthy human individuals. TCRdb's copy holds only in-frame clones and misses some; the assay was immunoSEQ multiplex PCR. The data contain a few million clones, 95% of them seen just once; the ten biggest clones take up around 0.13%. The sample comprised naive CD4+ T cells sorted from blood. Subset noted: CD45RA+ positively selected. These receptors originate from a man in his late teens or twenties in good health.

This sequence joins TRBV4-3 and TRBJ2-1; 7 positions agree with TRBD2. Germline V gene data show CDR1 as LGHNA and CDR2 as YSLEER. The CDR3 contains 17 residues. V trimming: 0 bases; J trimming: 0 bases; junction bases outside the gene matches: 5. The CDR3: CASSQDGREGSYNEQFF. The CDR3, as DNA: TGCGCCAGCAGCCAAGATGGGAGGGAGGGCTCCTACAATGAGCAGTTCTTC.

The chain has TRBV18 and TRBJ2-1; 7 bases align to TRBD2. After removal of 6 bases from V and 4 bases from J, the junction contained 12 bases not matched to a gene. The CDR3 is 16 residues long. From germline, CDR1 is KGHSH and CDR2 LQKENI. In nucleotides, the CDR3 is TGTGCCAGCTCCCCCGGCAGGCGGGGGTTTTACAATGAGCAGTTCTTC. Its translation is CASSPGRRGFYNEQFF.

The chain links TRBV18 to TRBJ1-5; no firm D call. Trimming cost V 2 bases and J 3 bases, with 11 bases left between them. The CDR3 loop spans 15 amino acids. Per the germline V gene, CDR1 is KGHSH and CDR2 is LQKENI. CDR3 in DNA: TGTGCCAGCTCACCAGGTGGGTCGAACAATCAGCCCCAGCATTTT. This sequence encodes CASSPGGSNNQPQHF.

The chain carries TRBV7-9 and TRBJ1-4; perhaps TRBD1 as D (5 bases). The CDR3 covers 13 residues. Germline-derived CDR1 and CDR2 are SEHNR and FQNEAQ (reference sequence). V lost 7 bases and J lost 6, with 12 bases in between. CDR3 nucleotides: TGTGCCAGCAACAGGCACGCTGATGAAAAACTGTTTTTT. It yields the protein CASNRHADEKLFF.

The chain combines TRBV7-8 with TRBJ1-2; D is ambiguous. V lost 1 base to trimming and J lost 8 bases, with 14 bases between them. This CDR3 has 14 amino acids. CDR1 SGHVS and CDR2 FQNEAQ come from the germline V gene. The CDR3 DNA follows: TGTGCCAGCAGCTTAGAGGCGGGGTTTGGGGGCTACACCTTC. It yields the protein CASSLEAGFGGYTF. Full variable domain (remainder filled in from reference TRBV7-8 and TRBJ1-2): GAGVSQSPRYKVAKRGQDVALRCDPISGHVSLFWYQQALGQGPEFLTYFQNEAQLDKSGLPSDRFFAERPEGSVSTLKIQRTQQEDSAVYLCASSLEAGFGGYTFGSGTRLTVV.

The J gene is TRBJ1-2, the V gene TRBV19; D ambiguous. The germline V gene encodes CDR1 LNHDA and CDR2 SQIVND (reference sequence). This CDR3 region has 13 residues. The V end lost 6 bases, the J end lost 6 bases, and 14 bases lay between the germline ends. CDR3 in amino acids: CASRVGRPDGYTF. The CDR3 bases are TGTGCCAGTAGGGTCGGACGCCCTGATGGCTACACCTTC.

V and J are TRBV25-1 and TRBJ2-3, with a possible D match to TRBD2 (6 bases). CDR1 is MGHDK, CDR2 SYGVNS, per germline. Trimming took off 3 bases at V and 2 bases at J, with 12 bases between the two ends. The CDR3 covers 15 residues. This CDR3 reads CASSEAGGATDTQYF. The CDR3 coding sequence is TGTGCCAGCAGTGAGGCTGGAGGGGCCACAGATACGCAGTATTTT.

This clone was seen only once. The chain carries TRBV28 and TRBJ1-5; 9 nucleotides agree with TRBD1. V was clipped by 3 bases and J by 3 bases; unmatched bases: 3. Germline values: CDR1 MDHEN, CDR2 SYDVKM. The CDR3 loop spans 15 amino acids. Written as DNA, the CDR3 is TGTGCCAGCAGTTTCGGGACAGGGAACAATCAGCCCCAGCATTTT. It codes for CASSFGTGNNQPQHF.

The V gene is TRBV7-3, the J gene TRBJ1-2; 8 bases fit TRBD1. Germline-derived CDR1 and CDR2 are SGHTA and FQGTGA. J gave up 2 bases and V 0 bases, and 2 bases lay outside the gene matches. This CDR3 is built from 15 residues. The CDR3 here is CASSLTGQDNYGYTF. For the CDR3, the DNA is TGTGCCAGCAGCTTAACGGGACAGGACAACTATGGCTACACCTTC.

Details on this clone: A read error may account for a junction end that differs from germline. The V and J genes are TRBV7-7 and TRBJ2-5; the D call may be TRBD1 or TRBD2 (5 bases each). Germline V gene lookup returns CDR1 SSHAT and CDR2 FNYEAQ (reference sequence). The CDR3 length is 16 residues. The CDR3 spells CASSRHPLDRQETQYF. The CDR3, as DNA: TGTGCTAGCAGCAGACACCCACTAGACAGACAAGAGACCCAGTACTTC.

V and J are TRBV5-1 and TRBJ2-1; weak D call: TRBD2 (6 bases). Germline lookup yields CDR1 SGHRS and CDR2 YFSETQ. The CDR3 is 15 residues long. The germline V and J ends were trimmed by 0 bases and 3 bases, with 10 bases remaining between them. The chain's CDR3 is CASSLGGGNYNEQFF. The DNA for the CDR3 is TGCGCCAGCAGCTTGGGTGGAGGGAACTACAATGAGCAGTTCTTC.

This CDR3 reads CASSVGLGNEQFF. The CDR3, as DNA: TGTGCCAGCAGTGTTGGATTAGGTAATGAGCAGTTCTTC. The chain combines TRBV2 with TRBJ2-1; no clear D gene. This CDR3 spans 13 amino acids. Germline V lookup: CDR1 SNHLY, CDR2 FYNNEI. V was shortened by 4 bases and J by 7 bases, with 11 bases between the two germline ends.

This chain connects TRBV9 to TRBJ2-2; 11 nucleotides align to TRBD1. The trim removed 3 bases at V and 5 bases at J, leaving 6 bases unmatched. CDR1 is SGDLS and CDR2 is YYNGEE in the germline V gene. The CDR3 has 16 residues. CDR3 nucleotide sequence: TGTGCCAGCAGCGCATATGGGACAGGGGGGACCGGGGAGCTGTTTTTT. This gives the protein CASSAYGTGGTGELFF.

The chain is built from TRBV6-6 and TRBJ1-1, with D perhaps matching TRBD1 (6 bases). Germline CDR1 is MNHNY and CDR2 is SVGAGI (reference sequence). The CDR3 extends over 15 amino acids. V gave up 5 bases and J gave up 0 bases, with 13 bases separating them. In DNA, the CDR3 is TGTGCCAGCAGTCAGGCTGACAGGATGAACACTGAAGCTTTCTTT. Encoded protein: CASSQADRMNTEAFF.

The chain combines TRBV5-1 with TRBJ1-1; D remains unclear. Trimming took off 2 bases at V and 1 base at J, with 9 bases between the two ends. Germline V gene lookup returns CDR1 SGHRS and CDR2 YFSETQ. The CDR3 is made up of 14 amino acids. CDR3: CASSFGSPNTEAFF. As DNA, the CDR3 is TGCGCCAGCAGCTTTGGCTCCCCGAACACTGAAGCTTTCTTT.